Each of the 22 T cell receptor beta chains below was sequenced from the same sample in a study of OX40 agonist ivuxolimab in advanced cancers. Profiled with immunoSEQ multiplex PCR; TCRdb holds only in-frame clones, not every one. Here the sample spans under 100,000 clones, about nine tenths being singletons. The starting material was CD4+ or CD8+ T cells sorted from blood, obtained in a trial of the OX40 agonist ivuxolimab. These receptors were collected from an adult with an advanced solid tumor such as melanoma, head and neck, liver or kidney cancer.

Here the CDR3 reads CASSQGLAGGPSSYEQYF. The CDR3 coding sequence is TGCGCCAGCAGCCAAGGACTAGCGGGGGGGCCGAGTTCCTACGAGCAGTACTTC. The V gene is TRBV4-1, the J gene TRBJ2-7; 14 positions agree with TRBD2. The germline V gene has CDR1 MGHRA and CDR2 YSYEKL. CDR3 length: 18 residues. With V trimmed by 1 base and J by 1 base, 6 bases remained unmatched.

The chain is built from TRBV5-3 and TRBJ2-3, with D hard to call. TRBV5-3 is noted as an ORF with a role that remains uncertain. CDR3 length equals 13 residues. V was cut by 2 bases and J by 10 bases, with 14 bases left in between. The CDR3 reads CARSFGPRVPQYF. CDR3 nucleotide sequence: TGTGCCAGAAGCTTCGGCCCTAGAGTCCCGCAGTATTTT.

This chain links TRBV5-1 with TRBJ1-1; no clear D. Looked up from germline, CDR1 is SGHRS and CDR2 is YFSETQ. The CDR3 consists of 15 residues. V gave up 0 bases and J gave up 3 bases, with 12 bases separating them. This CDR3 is CASSLVQLPDTEAFF. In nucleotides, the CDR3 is TGCGCCAGCAGCTTGGTACAGCTACCAGACACTGAAGCTTTCTTT.

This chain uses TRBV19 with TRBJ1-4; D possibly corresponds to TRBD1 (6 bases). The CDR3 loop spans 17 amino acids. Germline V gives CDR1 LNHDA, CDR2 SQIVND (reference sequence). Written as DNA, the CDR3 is TGTGCGTCTTTCAGCGGGACACCCTATGCGGCTAATGAAAAACTGTTTTTT. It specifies CASFSGTPYAANEKLFF.

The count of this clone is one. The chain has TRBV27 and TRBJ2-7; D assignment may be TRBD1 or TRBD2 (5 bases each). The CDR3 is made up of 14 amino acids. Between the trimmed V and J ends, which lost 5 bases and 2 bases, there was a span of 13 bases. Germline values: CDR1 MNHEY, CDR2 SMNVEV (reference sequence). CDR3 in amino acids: CASSATGLAYEQYF. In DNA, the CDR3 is TGTGCCAGCAGTGCCACGGGGCTCGCCTACGAGCAGTACTTC.

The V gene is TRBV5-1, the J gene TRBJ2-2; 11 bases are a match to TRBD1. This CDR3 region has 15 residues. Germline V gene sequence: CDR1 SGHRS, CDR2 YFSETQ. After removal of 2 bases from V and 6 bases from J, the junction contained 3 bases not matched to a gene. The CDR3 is CASSFEGQGAGELFF. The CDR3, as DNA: TGCGCCAGCAGCTTCGAGGGACAGGGGGCCGGGGAGCTGTTTTTT.

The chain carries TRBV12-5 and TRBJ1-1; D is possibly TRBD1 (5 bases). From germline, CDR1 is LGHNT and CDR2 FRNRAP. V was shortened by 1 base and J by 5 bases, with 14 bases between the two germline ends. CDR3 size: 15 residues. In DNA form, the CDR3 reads TGTGCTAGTGGTTTGGCCTCGGGGGTCAAAACTGAAGCTTTCTTT. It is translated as CASGLASGVKTEAFF.

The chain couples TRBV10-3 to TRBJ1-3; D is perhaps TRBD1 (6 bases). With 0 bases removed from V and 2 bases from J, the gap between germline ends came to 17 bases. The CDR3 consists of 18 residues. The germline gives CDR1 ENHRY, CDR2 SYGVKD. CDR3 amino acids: CAISESLTPGHPGNTIYF. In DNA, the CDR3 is TGTGCCATCAGTGAGTCCCTGACACCGGGACACCCTGGAAACACCATATATTTT.

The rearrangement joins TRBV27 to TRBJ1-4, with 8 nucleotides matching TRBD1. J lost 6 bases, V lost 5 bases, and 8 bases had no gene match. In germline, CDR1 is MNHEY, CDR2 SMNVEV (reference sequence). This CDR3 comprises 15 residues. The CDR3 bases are TGTGCCAGCAGTGGAGCGACAGGGGTTCATGAAAAACTGTTTTTT. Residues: CASSGATGVHEKLFF.

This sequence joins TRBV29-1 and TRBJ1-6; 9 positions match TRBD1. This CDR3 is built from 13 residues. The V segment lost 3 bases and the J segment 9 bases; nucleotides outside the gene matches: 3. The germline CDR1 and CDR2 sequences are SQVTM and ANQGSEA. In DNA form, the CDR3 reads TGCAGCGTTGATGAGGGACAGGGTTCACCCCTCCACTTT. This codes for CSVDEGQGSPLHF.

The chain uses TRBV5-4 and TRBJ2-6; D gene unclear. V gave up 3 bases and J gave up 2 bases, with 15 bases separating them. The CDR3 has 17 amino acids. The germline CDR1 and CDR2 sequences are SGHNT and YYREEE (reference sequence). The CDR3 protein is CASSSRLSWPGANVLTF. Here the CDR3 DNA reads TGTGCCAGCAGCTCGAGACTTTCCTGGCCTGGGGCCAACGTCCTGACTTTC. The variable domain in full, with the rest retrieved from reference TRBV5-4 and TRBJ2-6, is ETGVTQSPTHLIKTRGQQVTLRCSSQSGHNTVSWYQQALGQGPQFIFQYYREEENGRGNFPPRFSGLQFPNYSSELNVNALELDDSALYLCASSSRLSWPGANVLTFGAGSRLTVL.

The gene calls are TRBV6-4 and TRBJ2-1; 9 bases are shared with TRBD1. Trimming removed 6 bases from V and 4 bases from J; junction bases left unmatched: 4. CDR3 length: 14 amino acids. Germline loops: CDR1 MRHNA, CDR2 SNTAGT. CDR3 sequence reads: CASSETGGYNEQFF. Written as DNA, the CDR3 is TGTGCCAGCAGCGAGACAGGGGGTTACAATGAGCAGTTCTTC.

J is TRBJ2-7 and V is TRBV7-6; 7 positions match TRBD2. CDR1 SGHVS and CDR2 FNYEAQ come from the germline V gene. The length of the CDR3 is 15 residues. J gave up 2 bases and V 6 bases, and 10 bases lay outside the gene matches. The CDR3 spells CASSPREGRAYEQYF. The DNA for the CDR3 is TGTGCCAGCAGTCCTAGGGAGGGTCGAGCCTACGAGCAGTACTTC.

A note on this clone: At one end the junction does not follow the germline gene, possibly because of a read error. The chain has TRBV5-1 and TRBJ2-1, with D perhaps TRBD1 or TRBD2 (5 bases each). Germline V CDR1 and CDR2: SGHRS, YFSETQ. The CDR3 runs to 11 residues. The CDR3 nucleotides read TGCGCCAGCAGATGGGGGAATGAACAGTTCTTC. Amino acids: CASRWGNEQFF.

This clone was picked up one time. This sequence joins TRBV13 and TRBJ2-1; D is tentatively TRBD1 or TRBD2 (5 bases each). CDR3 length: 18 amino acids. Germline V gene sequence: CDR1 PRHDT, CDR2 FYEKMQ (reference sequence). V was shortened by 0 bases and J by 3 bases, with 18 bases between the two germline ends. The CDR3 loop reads CASSLGLDVSGGYNEQFF. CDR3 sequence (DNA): TGTGCCAGCAGCTTAGGGTTGGATGTGTCTGGGGGCTACAATGAGCAGTTCTTC.

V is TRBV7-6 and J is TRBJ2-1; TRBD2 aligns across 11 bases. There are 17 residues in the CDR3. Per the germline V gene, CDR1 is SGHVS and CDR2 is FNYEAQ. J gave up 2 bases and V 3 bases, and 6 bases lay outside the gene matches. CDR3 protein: CASSLFSGGAAYNEQFF. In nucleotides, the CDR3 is TGTGCCAGCAGCTTGTTTAGCGGGGGGGCCGCCTACAATGAGCAGTTCTTC.

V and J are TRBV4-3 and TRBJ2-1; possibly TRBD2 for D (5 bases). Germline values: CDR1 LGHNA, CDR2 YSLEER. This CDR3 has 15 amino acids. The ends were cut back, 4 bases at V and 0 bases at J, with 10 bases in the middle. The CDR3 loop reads CASSRGLSSYNEQFF. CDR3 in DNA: TGCGCCAGCAGCCGTGGACTTAGCTCCTACAATGAGCAGTTCTTC.

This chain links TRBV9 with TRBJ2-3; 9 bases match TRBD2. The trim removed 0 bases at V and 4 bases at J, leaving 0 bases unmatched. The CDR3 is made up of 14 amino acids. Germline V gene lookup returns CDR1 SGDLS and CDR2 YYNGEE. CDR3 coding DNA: TGTGCCAGCAGCGTAGTAGCGGGGGCAGATACGCAGTATTTT. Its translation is CASSVVAGADTQYF.

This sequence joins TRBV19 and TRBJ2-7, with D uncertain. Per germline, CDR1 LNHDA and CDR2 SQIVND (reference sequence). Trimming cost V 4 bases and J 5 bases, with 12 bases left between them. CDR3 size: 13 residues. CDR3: CASSNPAFHEQYF. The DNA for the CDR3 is TGTGCCAGTAGTAACCCGGCCTTCCACGAGCAGTACTTC.

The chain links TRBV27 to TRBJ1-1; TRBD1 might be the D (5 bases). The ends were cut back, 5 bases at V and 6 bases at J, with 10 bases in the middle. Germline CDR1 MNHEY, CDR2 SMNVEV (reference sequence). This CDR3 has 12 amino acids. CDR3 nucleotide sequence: TGTGCCAGCAGTCAGGGCCCGGCTGAAGCTTTCTTT. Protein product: CASSQGPAEAFF.

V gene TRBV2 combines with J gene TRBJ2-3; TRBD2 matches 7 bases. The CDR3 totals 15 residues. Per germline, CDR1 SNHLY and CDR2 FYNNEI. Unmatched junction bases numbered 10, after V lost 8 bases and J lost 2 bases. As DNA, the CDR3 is TGTGCCAGCTTACCCTCAGCGGGGAACACAGATACGCAGTATTTT. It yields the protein CASLPSAGNTDTQYF. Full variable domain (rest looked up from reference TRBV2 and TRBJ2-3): EPEVTQTPSHQVTQMGQEVILRCVPISNHLYFYWYRQILGQKVEFLVSFYNNEISEKSEIFDDQFSVERPDGSNFTLKIRSTKLEDSAMYFCASLPSAGNTDTQYFGPGTRLTVL.

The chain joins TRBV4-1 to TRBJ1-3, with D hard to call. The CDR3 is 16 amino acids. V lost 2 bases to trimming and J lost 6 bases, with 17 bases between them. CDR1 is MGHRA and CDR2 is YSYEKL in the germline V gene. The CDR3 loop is CASSQLQAGELNTIYF. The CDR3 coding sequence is TGCGCCAGCAGCCAACTCCAGGCCGGAGAGTTAAACACCATATATTTT.